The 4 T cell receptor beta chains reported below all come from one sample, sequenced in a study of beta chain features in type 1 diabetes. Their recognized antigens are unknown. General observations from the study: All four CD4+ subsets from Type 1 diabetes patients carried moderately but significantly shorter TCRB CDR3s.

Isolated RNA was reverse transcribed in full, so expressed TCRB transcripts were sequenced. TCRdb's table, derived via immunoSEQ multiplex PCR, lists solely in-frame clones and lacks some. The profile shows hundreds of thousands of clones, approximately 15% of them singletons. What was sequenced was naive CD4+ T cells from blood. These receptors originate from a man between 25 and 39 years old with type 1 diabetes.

The CDR3 bases are TGTGCCAGCAGCCGACTAGCACTCTCATTCACAGATACGCAGTATTTT. Amino acid sequence: CASSRLALSFTDTQYF. V gene TRBV7-2 combines with J gene TRBJ2-3; TRBD2 matches at 7 bases. Looked up from germline, CDR1 is SGHTA and CDR2 is FQGNSA. J lost 2 bases, V lost 5 bases, and 10 bases had no gene match. The CDR3 length is 16 residues.

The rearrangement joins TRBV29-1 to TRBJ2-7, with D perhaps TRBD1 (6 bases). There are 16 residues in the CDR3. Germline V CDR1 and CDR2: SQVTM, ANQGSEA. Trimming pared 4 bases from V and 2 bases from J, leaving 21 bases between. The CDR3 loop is CSVGGPTGTRPYEQYF. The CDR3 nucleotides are TGCAGCGTTGGGGGGCCTACAGGGACAAGACCCTACGAGCAGTACTTC.

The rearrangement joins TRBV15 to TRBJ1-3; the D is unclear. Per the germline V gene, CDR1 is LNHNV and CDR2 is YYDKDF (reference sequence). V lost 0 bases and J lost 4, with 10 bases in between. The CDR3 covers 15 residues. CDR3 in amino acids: CATSRDRAGGNTIYF. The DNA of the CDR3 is TGTGCCACCAGCAGAGATCGGGCGGGGGGAAACACCATATATTTT.

CDR3 amino acids: CASSSHYSNQPQHF. CDR3 nucleotides: TGTGCCAGCAGTTCACATTATAGCAATCAGCCCCAGCATTTT. The chain combines TRBV27 with TRBJ1-5; D remains unclear. CDR1 MNHEY and CDR2 SMNVEV come from the germline V gene (reference sequence). Trimming removed 4 bases at V and 0 bases at J, with 7 bases between. The CDR3 is 14 residues long.